This T cell receptor beta chain comes out of a study of a mutant IDH1 vaccine in newly diagnosed glioma. Background on the study: Before enrollment, patients got radiotherapy alone, temozolomide alone, or mostly the combination. General study results and limits: Among all patients, vaccine-induced immune responses occurred in 90% to 95%.

The time point here: baseline, week 1 (first vaccination visit). Treatment specified: pre-vaccination baseline after standard-of-care therapy. Donor tumors were new WHO grade 3 or 4 IDH1-mutant, ATRX-lost astrocytomas. Using immunoSEQ multiplex PCR, the repertoire was profiled, and TCRdb retains in-frame clones only, with some absent. The sample shows around 63,000 clones, approximately 92% of them seen only once. Comments on this clone: The antigen is not known.

This CDR3 comprises 14 residues. V lost 2 bases to trimming and J lost 4 bases, with 11 bases between them. CDR1 and CDR2 from the germline V gene are MGHRA and YSYEKL. This material consisted of PBMCs, taken from a glioma patient treated with radiotherapy, temozolomide or both. The origin of this receptor is a man aged 45-65 years with glioma. The chain combines TRBV4-1 with TRBJ2-5; D not resolved. The CDR3 spells CASSQIQAGETQYF. The DNA of the CDR3 is TGCGCCAGCAGCCAAATCCAAGCTGGAGAGACCCAGTACTTC.